This T cell receptor (beta chain) was observed in a study of OX40 agonist ivuxolimab in advanced cancers. Whole-study findings and limits: Also showing low normalized T-cell clonal expansion were some of the nonresponders.

Only in-frame clones appear in the TCRdb table, and some are missing; sequencing was by immunoSEQ multiplex PCR. The sample lists about 84,000 clones, roughly 89% occurring once. The CDR3 has 11 residues. The germline V gene has CDR1 MNHNS and CDR2 SASEGT. V lost 6 bases to trimming and J lost 6 bases, with 9 bases between them. For this clone: Its matching antigen is unknown.

Source: CD4+ or CD8+ T cells sorted from blood, taken in a trial of the OX40 agonist ivuxolimab. This sequence originates from an adult with an advanced solid tumor such as melanoma, head and neck, liver or kidney cancer. This chain links TRBV6-1 with TRBJ2-7; D unresolved. The CDR3 DNA is TGTGCCAGCAGGCAAAGGGTCGAGCAGTACGTC. This gives the protein CASRQRVEQYV.